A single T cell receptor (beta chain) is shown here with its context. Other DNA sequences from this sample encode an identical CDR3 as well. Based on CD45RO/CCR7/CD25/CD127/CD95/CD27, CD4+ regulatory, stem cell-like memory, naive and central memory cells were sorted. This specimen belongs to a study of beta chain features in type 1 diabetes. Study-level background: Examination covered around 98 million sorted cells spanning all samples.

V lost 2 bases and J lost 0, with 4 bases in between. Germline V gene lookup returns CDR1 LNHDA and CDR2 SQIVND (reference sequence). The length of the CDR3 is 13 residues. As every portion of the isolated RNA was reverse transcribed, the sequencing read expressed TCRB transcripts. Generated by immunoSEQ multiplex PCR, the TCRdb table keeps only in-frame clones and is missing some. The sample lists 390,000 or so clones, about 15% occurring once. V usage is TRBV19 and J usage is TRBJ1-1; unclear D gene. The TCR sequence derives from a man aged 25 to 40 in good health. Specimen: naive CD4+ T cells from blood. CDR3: CASSITVNTEAFF. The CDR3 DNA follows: TGTGCCAGTAGTATAACGGTGAACACTGAAGCTTTCTTT.